Detailed here is one T cell receptor beta chain. The data were taken from a study of blood T cell repertoires in COVID-19. Per the authors' pipeline: Reference gene primer amplification yielded estimated nucleated cell counts. Using immunoSEQ multiplex PCR, the repertoire was profiled, and TCRdb retains in-frame clones only, with some absent. From that table come the V and J calls and clone size; the DNA was used to work out D and trimming. There are about 180,000 clones in the sample; approximately 87% occur only once, and around 13% lies in the top ten. Enrollment of patients from Seattle took place during active infection, with longitudinal follow-up. J was trimmed by 0 bases and V by 6 bases; bases with no gene match: 5. This CDR3 is 15 amino acids long. The germline V gene has CDR1 MNHEY and CDR2 SVGAGI.

The chain couples TRBV6-5 to TRBJ1-5; 7 positions match TRBD1. The sample comprised peripheral blood. The source of this sequence is a woman aged 70-85 years with COVID-19, enrolled during active disease. The CDR3 is CASRRDRVSNQPQHF. As DNA, the CDR3 is TGTGCCAGCAGACGCGACAGGGTTAGCAATCAGCCCCAGCATTTT.